This T cell receptor beta chain emerged from a study of CD8+ T cells in alopecia areata. Study-level information: Administration of oral tofacitinib to treated patients was at 5 to 10 mg twice daily.

Treatment indicated: oral pan-JAK inhibitor, 5-10 mg twice daily. RNA was extracted and reverse transcribed into cDNA as the sequencing template. Libraries were prepared by immunoSEQ multiplex PCR; TCRdb keeps only in-frame clonotypes and omits some of them. In the table there are about 190,000 clones, approximately 57% of which are singletons. The length of the CDR3 is 14 residues. The germline gives CDR1 KGHSH, CDR2 LQKENI. V was trimmed by 2 bases and J by 2 bases, leaving 10 bases between them. As regards this clone: Its antigen is unidentified.

General study points: Scalp lesions, especially in alopecia totalis/universalis, had higher clonality than normal scalp. Scalp clonality decreased significantly with tofacitinib, and so did expanded CD8+ clones among the top 100.

The gene calls are TRBV18 and TRBJ2-7, with a weak D call TRBD2 (6 bases). This sequence originates from a human donor with alopecia areata. This specimen consisted of CD4+ T cells sorted from blood, obtained at week 24, from a patient treated with tofacitinib. This chain's CDR3 is CASSPGRQTYEQYF. As DNA, the CDR3 is TGTGCCAGCTCACCAGGGAGGCAGACCTACGAGCAGTACTTC.